The table lists the clone carrying this T cell receptor (beta chain) with a count of one. The antigen is undetermined. Produced via immunoSEQ multiplex PCR; TCRdb's table is partial and in-frame only. The data contain about 200,000 clones, 87% of them singletons. The data stem from a study of cytomegalovirus exposure and HLA in healthy donors. The study's findings and limits: Some TCR beta chains (about 170 of them) were listed as cytomegalovirus-associated.

A roughly 120-subject validation cohort, separate from the approximately 610-subject first cohort, supplied the donors. The CDR3 is made up of 16 amino acids. Germline-derived CDR1 and CDR2 are LNHDA and SQIVND (reference sequence). Trimming left V 7 bases short and J 6 bases short, with 25 bases between. This rearrangement joins TRBV19 to TRBJ2-7; tentatively, D is TRBD1 (7 bases). Sequences were obtained from PBMCs. The sequence derives from a woman under 30 in good health and CMV-seropositive. The CDR3 DNA is TGTGCCAGTACCCCTAAGGTGTTTGGAGGGGGCGTCGAGCAGTACTTC. It is translated as CASTPKVFGGGVEQYF.